These 29 T cell receptor beta chains were sequenced from one sample in a study of graft-versus-host responses after intestinal transplantation. Assay: immunoSEQ multiplex PCR; the TCRdb copy retains only in-frame clones and omits some. The sample lists some 39,000 clones; roughly 95% were seen once. These receptors' antigens are unknown. The material sequenced was unstimulated CD8+ T cells sorted from spleen or lymph node cells, taken before transplant. These receptors came from a human donor who was the organ donor for an intestinal transplant.

This rearrangement joins TRBV4-3 to TRBJ2-7, with TRBD2 matching 7 bases. Germline-derived CDR1 and CDR2 are LGHNA and YSLEER. CDR3 length: 15 amino acids. V gave up 0 bases and J gave up 2 bases; unmatched junction bases: 4. CDR3 loop: CASSQDRLAPYEQYF. DNA for the CDR3: TGCGCCAGCAGCCAAGATAGACTAGCCCCCTACGAGCAGTACTTC.

This clone has more than one count but fewer than ten. The rearrangement uses TRBV2 and TRBJ2-7; D gene uncertain. Germline lookup yields CDR1 SNHLY and CDR2 FYNNEI. The CDR3 is 14 amino acids. V was clipped by 6 bases and J by 4 bases, with 16 bases between them. The CDR3 bases are TGTGCCAGCAGAGCACCTAGAGACCCTTACGAGCAGTACTTC. Translated, it gives CASRAPRDPYEQYF.

The rearrangement links TRBV10-2 to TRBJ2-7; D is undetermined. There are 12 residues in the CDR3. Trimming shortened V by 3 bases and J by 4 bases, and 7 bases separated the two germline ends. From germline, CDR1 is WSHSY and CDR2 SAAADI. The CDR3 loop reads CASSDQIYEQYF. The CDR3 bases are TGCGCCAGCAGTGACCAGATTTACGAGCAGTACTTC.

This clone appeared a single time. V gene TRBV7-8 combines with J gene TRBJ2-7; D is ambiguous. From germline, CDR1 is SGHVS and CDR2 FQNEAQ. Trimming removed 3 bases at V and 0 bases at J, with 9 bases between. The CDR3 consists of 14 residues. The chain's CDR3 is CASSLLAASYEQYF. In nucleotides, the CDR3 is TGTGCCAGCAGCTTGTTGGCAGCCTCCTACGAGCAGTACTTC.

This chain uses TRBV5-4 with TRBJ2-5; 13 bases agree with TRBD2. This CDR3 is built from 17 residues. With 3 bases clipped from V and 3 bases from J, the junction kept 8 bases outside the gene matches. In germline, CDR1 is SGHNT, CDR2 YYREEE (reference sequence). The CDR3 DNA reads as TGTGCCAGCAGCTCCCGGACTAGCGGGGGAGGGGAAGAGACCCAGTACTTC. This codes for CASSSRTSGGGEETQYF.

In DNA, the CDR3 is TGCGCCAGCAGCCAAGAATACAGGGTAACTGAAGCTTTCTTT. It translates to CASSQEYRVTEAFF. The chain employs TRBV4-1 and TRBJ1-1, with D possibly matching TRBD1 (6 bases). V shed 0 bases and J shed 5 bases, with 10 bases lying between them. In germline, CDR1 is MGHRA, CDR2 YSYEKL. CDR3 length: 14 residues.

This sequence joins TRBV5-4 and TRBJ2-1; 12 nucleotides align to TRBD2. V gave up 8 bases and J gave up 7 bases; unmatched junction bases: 4. This CDR3 has 13 amino acids. Germline loops: CDR1 SGHNT, CDR2 YYREEE (reference sequence). CDR3 nucleotide sequence: TGTGCCAGAGGACTAGCGGGGAGTAATGAGCAGTTCTTC. Its translation: CARGLAGSNEQFF.

The chain links TRBV7-6 to TRBJ2-5, with 10 bases lining up with TRBD2. With V trimmed by 5 bases and J by 5 bases, 8 bases remained unmatched. The CDR3 totals 15 residues. Germline-derived CDR1 and CDR2 are SGHVS and FNYEAQ. The CDR3: CASSGSGGAWETQYF. The CDR3 coding sequence is TGTGCCAGCAGCGGAAGCGGGGGGGCCTGGGAGACCCAGTACTTC. The whole variable domain, filled in from reference TRBV7-6 and TRBJ2-5, reads GAGVSQSPRYKVTKRGQDVALRCDPISGHVSLYWYRQALGQGPEFLTYFNYEAQQDKSGLPNDRFSAERPEGSISTLTIQRTEQRDSAMYRCASSGSGGAWETQYFGPGTRLLVL.

The V and J genes are TRBV10-2 and TRBJ1-1; tentatively, D is TRBD1 (6 bases). This CDR3 region has 14 residues. Germline CDR1 and CDR2: WSHSY and SAAADI. Trimming shortened V by 9 bases and J by 1 base, and 15 bases separated the two germline ends. CDR3 residues: CASQPGTQNTEAFF. For the CDR3, the DNA is TGCGCCAGTCAACCCGGGACACAGAACACTGAAGCTTTCTTT.

The rearrangement links TRBV5-4 to TRBJ2-7; the D call may be TRBD1 or TRBD2 (5 bases each). V was trimmed by 3 bases and J by 6 bases, leaving 10 bases between them. Looked up from germline, CDR1 is SGHNT and CDR2 is YYREEE (reference sequence). The CDR3 sequence is 12 residues long. CDR3 bases: TGTGCCAGCAGCTCCGGGACCCTCGAGCAGTACTTC. Residues: CASSSGTLEQYF.

This chain links TRBV5-4 with TRBJ1-1; D is possibly TRBD1 (5 bases). The germline V and J ends were trimmed by 2 bases and 3 bases, with 14 bases remaining between them. The CDR3 totals 15 residues. Germline loops: CDR1 SGHNT, CDR2 YYREEE (reference sequence). The CDR3 loop is CASSFRGSGDTEAFF. The DNA for the CDR3 is TGTGCCAGCAGCTTCCGGGGCAGCGGGGACACTGAAGCTTTCTTT.

This clone was seen once. This sequence joins TRBV7-2 and TRBJ1-4; D uncertain. The germline CDR1 and CDR2 sequences are SGHTA and FQGNSA. Trimming took off 6 bases at V and 7 bases at J, with 15 bases between the two ends. The CDR3 contains 14 residues. The CDR3 nucleotides read TGTGCCAGCAGGAAGGAGGCGGGAAGTGAAAAACTGTTTTTT. Translated, it gives CASRKEAGSEKLFF.

The rearrangement uses TRBV6-5 and TRBJ2-1, with 10 bases matching TRBD1. Germline CDR1 and CDR2: MNHEY and SVGAGI. This CDR3 comprises 15 residues. Trimming cost V 6 bases and J 4 bases; bases outside gene matches: 6. The CDR3: CASRYGTGEYNEQFF. Here the CDR3 DNA reads TGTGCCAGCAGATACGGGACAGGGGAGTACAATGAGCAGTTCTTC.

CDR3 region: CASSPGIFSSPLHF. CDR3 sequence (DNA): TGTGCCAGCAGCCCCGGGATTTTCAGTTCACCCCTCCACTTT. The V gene is TRBV11-3, the J gene TRBJ1-6; D is undetermined. Germline lookup yields CDR1 SGHNT and CDR2 YENEEA. This CDR3 is built from 14 residues. Trimming left V 5 bases short and J 9 bases short, with 14 bases between. Complete variable domain (other parts from reference TRBV11-3 and TRBJ1-6): EAGVVQSPRYKIIEKKQPVAFWCNPISGHNTLYWYLQNLGQGPELLIRYENEEAVDDSQLPKDRFSAERLKGVDSTLKIQPAELGDSAVYLCASSPGIFSSPLHFGNGTRLTVT.

The chain joins TRBV4-3 to TRBJ2-2; 9 bases are a match to TRBD2. V lost 3 bases to trimming and J lost 4 bases; unmatched junction nucleotides: 6. Germline CDR1 LGHNA, CDR2 YSLEER. CDR3 length equals 16 residues. The CDR3 nucleotides are TGCGCCAGCAGCCACCCAAGAGCGGGGGGCACCGGGGAGCTGTTTTTT. Translated, it gives CASSHPRAGGTGELFF.

The CDR3 loop reads CASSQDDGRELFF. The CDR3 DNA reads as TGTGCCAGCAGCCAAGATGACGGGAGGGAGCTGTTTTTT. The V call is TRBV4-2, the J call TRBJ2-2, with D possibly matching TRBD2 (5 bases). The V gene's germline CDR1 is LGHNA and CDR2 YNFKEQ. The CDR3 loop spans 13 amino acids. V was trimmed by 0 bases and J by 9 bases, leaving 8 bases between them.

J is TRBJ1-4 and V is TRBV5-1; D is undetermined. This CDR3 is 16 amino acids long. V dropped 3 bases and J dropped 6 bases, with 18 bases sitting between them. Germline V gene lookup returns CDR1 SGHRS and CDR2 YFSETQ. The CDR3 protein is CASSSITGPGDEKLFF. As DNA, the CDR3 is TGCGCCAGCAGCTCAATTACGGGCCCCGGGGATGAAAAACTGTTTTTT.

This sequence joins TRBV10-2 and TRBJ2-3; TRBD2 aligns across 10 bases. This CDR3 has 14 residues. The junction had 1 base not matched to a gene; V was cut back by 6 bases and J by 1 base. Per the germline V gene, CDR1 is WSHSY and CDR2 is SAAADI. The CDR3, as DNA: TGCGCCAGCAGCACTAGCGGGGGCACAGATACGCAGTATTTT. It codes for CASSTSGGTDTQYF.

The gene calls are TRBV4-1 and TRBJ2-1; D call uncertain. The ends were cut back, 0 bases at V and 8 bases at J, with 11 bases in the middle. This CDR3 region has 14 residues. Germline CDR1 MGHRA, CDR2 YSYEKL. The chain's CDR3 is CASSQESIWDEQFF. DNA for the CDR3: TGCGCCAGCAGCCAAGAAAGCATTTGGGATGAGCAGTTCTTC.

This clone appeared a single time. V and J are TRBV5-6 and TRBJ2-2; 7 bases match TRBD1. The V segment lost 2 bases and the J segment 5 bases; nucleotides outside the gene matches: 6. Germline-derived CDR1 and CDR2 are SGHDT and YYEEEE. This CDR3 spans 15 amino acids. The CDR3 DNA is TGTGCCAGCAGCTTAGGGGGCTTCTTAACCGGGGAGCTGTTTTTT. Amino acids: CASSLGGFLTGELFF.

The chain joins TRBV19 to TRBJ1-2; no definite D call. The CDR3 runs 13 residues. Germline V lookup: CDR1 LNHDA, CDR2 SQIVND (reference sequence). Trimming shortened V by 9 bases and J by 2 bases, and 13 bases separated the two germline ends. This chain's CDR3 is CASRDVRNYGYTF. The CDR3 nucleotides are TGTGCCAGCCGGGATGTCCGCAACTATGGCTACACCTTC.

This clone has more than one count but fewer than ten. This chain links TRBV6-6 with TRBJ1-5; D may be TRBD1 (5 bases). CDR1 is MNHNY, CDR2 SVGAGI, per germline (reference sequence). The V end lost 2 bases, the J end lost 2 bases, and 10 bases lay between the germline ends. The CDR3 covers 15 residues. CDR3 loop: CASSYRGEGNQPQHF. CDR3 coding DNA: TGTGCCAGCAGTTACAGGGGAGAGGGCAATCAGCCCCAGCATTTT.

V usage is TRBV5-4 and J usage is TRBJ1-1; TRBD1 matches at 9 bases. Trimming removed 4 bases from V and 1 base from J; junction bases left unmatched: 8. This CDR3 contains 16 residues. The germline CDR1 and CDR2 sequences are SGHNT and YYREEE (reference sequence). The DNA for the CDR3 is TGTGCCAGCAGCCCGGGACAGGGCTGGGAGAACACTGAAGCTTTCTTT. Amino acid sequence: CASSPGQGWENTEAFF. Variable domain in full (rest from reference TRBV5-4 and TRBJ1-1): ETGVTQSPTHLIKTRGQQVTLRCSSQSGHNTVSWYQQALGQGPQFIFQYYREEENGRGNFPPRFSGLQFPNYSSELNVNALELDDSALYLCASSPGQGWENTEAFFGQGTRLTVV.

J is TRBJ2-2 and V is TRBV7-9, with a tentative D call TRBD1 (5 bases). The V gene lost 4 bases and the J gene lost 6 bases, with 12 bases spanning the gap. This CDR3 is 14 amino acids long. CDR1 and CDR2 (germline): SEHNR, FQNEAQ (reference sequence). The CDR3 coding sequence is TGTGCCAGCAGCTCCCTCTTACAGGCCGGGGAGCTGTTTTTT. Translation: CASSSLLQAGELFF.

This sequence joins TRBV5-6 and TRBJ2-4, with a possible D match to TRBD1 (7 bases). The V end was cut by 2 bases, the J end by 2 bases, with 17 bases between. The CDR3 contains 17 residues. The V gene's germline CDR1 is SGHDT and CDR2 YYEEEE. CDR3: CASSLSQGGLSKNIQYF. The CDR3 DNA is TGTGCCAGCAGCTTATCGCAGGGGGGTCTATCCAAAAACATTCAGTACTTC.

The CDR3 region is CASSYSRQAEAFF. The CDR3 nucleotides read TGTGCCAGCAGTTACTCACGGCAGGCTGAAGCTTTCTTT. This chain links TRBV6-5 with TRBJ1-1; D remains unclear. The V gene lost 0 bases and the J gene lost 6 bases, with 8 bases spanning the gap. Germline V gene sequence: CDR1 MNHEY, CDR2 SVGAGI. This CDR3 is built from 13 residues.

This rearrangement joins TRBV27 to TRBJ1-1; D uncertain. This CDR3 has 11 residues. V gave up 3 bases and J gave up 5 bases, with 4 bases separating them. CDR1 MNHEY and CDR2 SMNVEV come from the germline V gene (reference sequence). The CDR3 DNA is TGTGCCAGCAGTTTCGGGACTGAAGCTTTCTTT. Amino acids: CASSFGTEAFF.

The chain links TRBV6-5 to TRBJ1-1; 7 bases line up with TRBD1. The V segment lost 6 bases and the J segment 0 bases; nucleotides outside the gene matches: 1. CDR1 is MNHEY, CDR2 SVGAGI, per germline. The CDR3 spans 13 residues. Here the CDR3 reads CASRTGMNTEAFF. The CDR3 DNA reads as TGTGCCAGCAGGACAGGGATGAACACTGAAGCTTTCTTT.

This chain links TRBV5-4 with TRBJ2-7, with D hard to call. In germline, CDR1 is SGHNT, CDR2 YYREEE (reference sequence). The V gene lost 0 bases and the J gene lost 0 bases, with 4 bases spanning the gap. This CDR3 contains 13 residues. CDR3 DNA: TGTGCCAGCAGCTTGGACACCTCCTACGAGCAGTACTTC. This sequence encodes CASSLDTSYEQYF.